Listed below are T cell receptor beta chains from one sample, sequenced in a study of blood T cell repertoires in COVID-19. Libraries were prepared by immunoSEQ multiplex PCR; TCRdb keeps only in-frame clonotypes and omits some of them. This table holds some 160,000 clones, about 80% found once. Material for sequencing was peripheral blood. Receptors originate from a man aged 65 to 85 with active or convalescent COVID-19. Each CDR3 is given with its conserved first and last residue. D genes are given only for firm matches. Expanded clones get a size class; other rows say once, few or many, or leave the size out.

>TRBJ1-2|TRBV4-3|TRBD1|once
TGCGCCAGCAGCCATTTTGGACAGGGCACAAACTATGGCTACACCTTC
CASSHFGQGTNYGYTF
>TRBJ2-1|TRBV5-1|NA|NA
TGCGCCAGCAGCTTGACAGGCCCCAATGAGCAGTTCTTC
CASSLTGPNEQFF
>TRBJ1-5|TRBV7-6|TRBD1|NA
TGTGCCAGCAGCCAGTGGGGGACAGGGAGGAGAAGCAATCAGCCCCAGCATTTT
CASSQWGTGRRSNQPQHF
>TRBJ1-2|TRBV19|TRBD1|NA
TGTGCCAGTAGTAGGGGGGACAGGGGAGCTAACTATGGCTACACCTTC
CASSRGDRGANYGYTF
>TRBJ1-1|TRBV7-9|TRBD1|NA
TGTGCCAGCAGCGTGGACAGGGTCTCTGAAGCTTTCTTT
CASSVDRVSEAFF
>TRBJ2-1|TRBV7-6|TRBD1|NA
TGTGCCAGCAGCTCTCCCAATACAGGGGTCCACTTGAGCTCCTACAATGAGCAGTTCTTC
CASSSPNTGVHLSSYNEQFF
>TRBJ1-6|TRBV10-2|TRBD1|NA
TGCGCCAGCAGTCGGGACAGGGGGAATTCACCCCTCCACTTT
CASSRDRGNSPLHF
>TRBJ1-6|TRBV5-1|NA|few
TGCGCCAGCAGCCAAGAGGATTCACCCCTCCACTTT
CASSQEDSPLHF
>TRBJ2-1|TRBV5-1|TRBD2|NA
TGCGCCAGCAGCCCGGGGGGGCGGAGCTCCTACAATGAGCAGTTCTTC
CASSPGGRSSYNEQFF
>TRBJ2-5|TRBV5-1|NA|NA
TGCGCCAGCAGCTTGCAGGGCAGCGAAGAGACCCAGTACTTC
CASSLQGSEETQYF
>TRBJ2-1|TRBV18|NA|NA
TGTGCCAGCTCACTCGCCGGGACTTCGAATGAGCAGTTCTTC
CASSLAGTSNEQFF
>TRBJ2-5|TRBV5-1|NA|NA
TGCGCCAGCAGCATCGCAGGTTTTCAAGAGACCCAGTACTTC
CASSIAGFQETQYF
>TRBJ2-5|TRBV6-5|TRBD1|NA
TGTGCCAGCAAGTTACAGGGGGCGAGTGAGACCCAGTACTTC
CASKLQGASETQYF
>TRBJ2-5|TRBV2|NA|NA
TGTGCCAGCAGTAAAGACATTGGCGAGACCCAGTACTTC
CASSKDIGETQYF
>TRBJ1-2|TRBV3-1/TRBV3-2|NA|NA
TGTGCCAGCAGCCAAGGGGGAGTGGGCTACACCTTC
CASSQGGVGYTF
>TRBJ1-4|TRBV5-1|NA|NA
TGCGCCAGCAGCTTGGTGCCAGGGAATGAAAAACTGTTTTTT
CASSLVPGNEKLFF
>TRBJ2-3|TRBV4-3|NA|once
TGCGCCAGCAGCCAATCCGGCCAGGGTGCAGATACGCAGTATTTT
CASSQSGQGADTQYF
>TRBJ1-5|TRBV19|NA|NA
TGTGCCAGTAGCGACAGGAGGAAGATTCGCGACAATCAGCCCCAGCATTTT
CASSDRRKIRDNQPQHF
>TRBJ2-7|TRBV25-1|NA|once
TGTGCCAGCAGTGATGCGGGGGCCTCCTACGAGCAGTACTTC
CASSDAGASYEQYF
>TRBJ2-1|TRBV5-1|NA|NA
TGCGCCAGCAGTAGGCTAGCCGCCTTATCCAACTACAATGAGCAGTTCTTC
CASSRLAALSNYNEQFF
>TRBJ2-5|TRBV4-3|NA|few
TGCGCCAGCAGCCAAGATGGCCCAGAGACCCAGTACTTC
CASSQDGPETQYF
>TRBJ2-1|TRBV5-1|NA|NA
TGCGCCAGCAGCCTAAATCAGGGGTCCGGGGTAGGCGAGCAGTTCTTC
CASSLNQGSGVGEQFF